This T cell receptor (beta chain) comes out of a study of T-cell reconstitution after alpha-beta-depleted transplantation in children (dated by TCRdb to about 2016). Looking at the study overall: The study quantitatively tracked T-cell immune reconstitution after TCRalphabeta/CD19-depleted allogeneic hematopoietic cell transplantation in children using TCR repertoire profiling.

The germline V gene (reference sequence) supplies CDR1 DFQATT and CDR2 SNEGSKA. The CDR3 sequence holds 14 residues, the cysteine and phenylalanine included. Of all the DNA, just the CDR3 is kept, 42 bases in frame from base 1. Compared with germline, V lacks 3 bases and J lacks 7 bases; bases without a gene match: 9. Libraries were prepared through PCR. Sequencer: Illumina HiSeq 2500. To normalize quantification of the TCRbeta repertoire, the TCR libraries were built with molecular barcoding that relied on unique molecular identifiers. TCRdb handled the public reads itself, with Q25 trimming in fastp and clone calling in MiXCR, and kept productive beta chains. Merged by CDR3 protein, the rows form single entries marked with the most common genes and DNA. For this sample the table gives about 610,000 distinct CDR3 sequences, of which approximately 10% were detected only once. The ten biggest clones cover about 4% of the sample.

This clonotype was detected ten times or more. Its antigen remains unidentified. Base qualities are not recorded, but no much larger clone differs from it by a single base. The clonotype comes from a human donor who donated a stem cell graft to a child with acute myeloid leukemia. The sequences come from PBMCs from the stem cell graft donor, collected from the stem cell graft. The receptor chain draws on TRBV20-1 and TRBJ1-2; the central 9 bases match TRBD1. The base sequence is TGCAGTGCTAGGGCCGGGACAGGGTGGAGTGGCTACACCTTC. It is translated as CSARAGTGWSGYTF.